The clone carrying this T cell receptor beta chain appeared a few times. The data are from a study of blood T cell repertoires in COVID-19. Across the study: COVID-19 samples from acute and convalescent phases originated in the United States, Italy and Spain. PBMCs, B-cell-depleted T cells, or T cells provided the cDNA or gDNA that made up the material.

Per germline, CDR1 SGHRS and CDR2 YFSETQ. Trimming removed 4 bases from V and 2 bases from J; junction bases left unmatched: 5. The CDR3 spans 15 residues. In the source study's methods: Amplification of reference gene primers was used by the study to estimate nucleated cell counts. Clones were sequenced by immunoSEQ multiplex PCR, and TCRdb holds only the in-frame ones, with some missing. V and J calls and clone size are those listed in that table; D and trimming were worked out from the DNA. The repertoire consists of around 300,000 clones, with approximately 85% occurring once and the leading ten covering roughly 9.6%.

The rearrangement uses TRBV5-1 and TRBJ2-7; 11 bases line up with TRBD2. Sequenced input: peripheral blood. This clonotype was sampled from a woman between 70 and 85 years old with acute or convalescent COVID-19. The CDR3 bases are TGCGCCAGCAGCGGAACTAGCGGGGGCCCCTACGAGCAGTACTTC. This translates into CASSGTSGGPYEQYF.